Each of the 19 T cell receptor beta chains below was sequenced from the same sample in a study of blood T cell repertoires in COVID-19. Assay: immunoSEQ multiplex PCR; the TCRdb copy retains only in-frame clones and omits some. The sample holds almost 200,000 clones, more than 70% seen once. Material: PBMCs or T cells enriched from blood (not recorded which). The receptors stem from a young woman who had recovered from COVID-19.

This sequence joins TRBV28 and TRBJ1-3; D perhaps matches TRBD1 (5 bases). Germline V gene sequence: CDR1 MDHEN, CDR2 SYDVKM. The CDR3 extends over 14 amino acids. Trimming left V 4 bases short and J 0 bases short, with 7 bases between. The CDR3 is CASSWGDSGNTIYF. Written as DNA, the CDR3 is TGTGCCAGCAGTTGGGGCGACTCTGGAAACACCATATATTTT.

The sample holds one count of this clone. The chain couples TRBV7-9 to TRBJ1-4; D is unclear. V lost 1 base, J lost 1 base, and 7 bases lay in between. The CDR3 spans 15 residues. Per the germline V gene, CDR1 is SEHNR and CDR2 is FQNEAQ (reference sequence). The CDR3 reads CASSLGSGTNEKLFF. The CDR3 region has the DNA TGTGCCAGCAGCTTAGGGTCGGGAACTAATGAAAAACTGTTTTTT.

The rearrangement uses TRBV19 and TRBJ2-3, with 10 bases aligning to TRBD2. Germline V gene sequence: CDR1 LNHDA, CDR2 SQIVND (reference sequence). The CDR3 runs to 15 residues. The V and J ends lost 6 bases and 2 bases, in that order; junction bases with no gene match: 5. The chain's CDR3 is CASSRTSGNTDTQYF. As DNA, the CDR3 is TGTGCCAGTAGCCGGACTAGCGGCAACACAGATACGCAGTATTTT. The entire variable domain, with the rest obtained from reference TRBV19 and TRBJ2-3, is as follows: DGGITQSPKYLFRKEGQNVTLSCEQNLNHDAMYWYRQDPGQGLRLIYYSQIVNDFQKGDIAEGYSVSREKKESFPLTVTSAQKNPTAFYLCASSRTSGNTDTQYFGPGTRLTVL.

The rearrangement joins TRBV21-1 to TRBJ2-1; the table's D gene call, TRBD1, was not cross checked with the DNA. TRBV21-1 is flagged as a pseudogene. The CDR3 extends over 16 amino acids. CDR3 coding DNA: TGTGCCAGCAGCAACGAGGCCGGGACAGCTTACAATGAGCAGTTCTTC. Translated, it gives CASSNEAGTAYNEQFF.

The chain couples TRBV6-5 to TRBJ1-2, with 10 bases matching TRBD1. CDR3 length equals 13 residues. Germline V gene data show CDR1 as MNHEY and CDR2 as SVGAGI. V was clipped by 6 bases and J by 10 bases; unmatched bases: 8. CDR3 sequence (DNA): TGTGCCAGCAGAGGCGGGACAGGGGTTGTCTACACCTTC. Its protein is CASRGGTGVVYTF.

The chain couples TRBV28 to TRBJ2-5, with TRBD1 as a possible D gene (7 bases). Trimming stripped 3 bases from V and 6 bases from J, with 14 bases between. Per the germline V gene, CDR1 is MDHEN and CDR2 is SYDVKM. This CDR3 is 14 amino acids long. CDR3 loop: CASSLGQGGKTQYF. CDR3 nucleotides: TGTGCCAGCAGTTTGGGGCAGGGGGGCAAGACCCAGTACTTC.

This chain connects TRBV7-9 to TRBJ2-3, with 8 nucleotides matching TRBD2. Unmatched junction bases numbered 10, after V lost 2 bases and J lost 6 bases. CDR3 length: 16 amino acids. The germline V gene encodes CDR1 SEHNR and CDR2 FQNEAQ (reference sequence). The CDR3 sequence is CASSLMGGGPQDTQYF. In nucleotides, the CDR3 is TGTGCCAGCAGCTTAATGGGCGGGGGGCCCCAGGATACGCAGTATTTT.

The chain carries TRBV9 and TRBJ1-1; possible D gene TRBD1, 6 bases. With 3 bases removed from V and 3 bases from J, the gap between germline ends came to 15 bases. The CDR3 runs to 15 residues. Germline CDR1 is SGDLS and CDR2 is YYNGEE. The CDR3 region is CASSAAGTLYTEAFF. The DNA for the CDR3 is TGTGCCAGCAGCGCAGCCGGGACACTTTACACTGAAGCTTTCTTT.

V gene TRBV19 combines with J gene TRBJ2-7; TRBD1 matches 8 bases. The V gene's germline CDR1 is LNHDA and CDR2 SQIVND (reference sequence). The CDR3 has 16 residues. Unmatched junction bases numbered 10, after V lost 4 bases and J lost 2 bases. As DNA, the CDR3 is TGTGCCAGTAGTAGGGGACAGGCGACCCAAACCTACGAGCAGTACTTC. Translating gives CASSRGQATQTYEQYF.

The V call is TRBV5-4, the J call TRBJ2-3, with 7 bases lining up with TRBD1. This CDR3 is 12 amino acids long. Germline-derived CDR1 and CDR2 are SGHNT and YYREEE (reference sequence). Losses at the gene ends were 4 bases for V and 11 bases for J; bases not matched to a gene: 7. This chain's CDR3 is CASSLGTAEQYF. As DNA, the CDR3 is TGTGCCAGCAGCCTCGGGACAGCGGAGCAGTATTTT.

This sequence joins TRBV5-1 and TRBJ1-1; TRBD1 might be the D (6 bases). CDR3 length: 15 amino acids. V was pared by 3 bases and J by 0 bases, with 12 bases between. Germline values: CDR1 SGHRS, CDR2 YFSETQ. This CDR3 reads CASSSLQGLNTEAFF. The DNA for the CDR3 is TGCGCCAGCAGCTCATTACAGGGACTGAACACTGAAGCTTTCTTT.

V gene TRBV9 combines with J gene TRBJ2-1; TRBD2 matches at 8 bases. Looked up from germline, CDR1 is SGDLS and CDR2 is YYNGEE. This CDR3 has 16 residues. With 0 bases clipped from V and 2 bases from J, the junction kept 4 bases outside the gene matches. The CDR3 DNA sequence: TGTGCCAGCAGCGTAGGAACTAGCGGAGCCTACAATGAGCAGTTCTTC. This gives the protein CASSVGTSGAYNEQFF.

This clone was seen a handful of times. V is TRBV4-1 and J is TRBJ2-7; 8 positions match TRBD2. The CDR3 runs to 18 residues. V dropped 1 base and J dropped 3; count of bases not matched to a gene: 14. Germline V CDR1 and CDR2: MGHRA, YSYEKL. The DNA of the CDR3 is TGCGCCAGCAGCCAAGGACTTAAGATGGGGACTAGGGACTACGAGCAGTACTTC. Translated: CASSQGLKMGTRDYEQYF.

The chain links TRBV29-1 to TRBJ2-1, with 8 positions matching TRBD2. CDR3 size: 19 residues. The germline V gene has CDR1 SQVTM and CDR2 ANQGSEA. The V segment lost 5 bases and the J segment 1 base; nucleotides outside the gene matches: 19. Here the CDR3 DNA reads TGCAGCGTTACCGCGCTGTGGAGCGGGGGTTCCCGTTCCTACAATGAGCAGTTCTTC. As protein: CSVTALWSGGSRSYNEQFF.

V usage is TRBV9 and J usage is TRBJ1-6; 8 nucleotides align to TRBD1. Germline V lookup: CDR1 SGDLS, CDR2 YYNGEE. The CDR3 has 15 residues. The trim removed 4 bases at V and 9 bases at J, leaving 9 bases unmatched. CDR3 bases: TGTGCCAGCAGCTCCCGGACAGGGTTTACTTCACCCCTCCACTTT. Translated, it gives CASSSRTGFTSPLHF.

The gene calls are TRBV24-1 and TRBJ1-1, with a tentative D call TRBD1 (5 bases). Trimming left V 7 bases short and J 1 base short, with 12 bases between. CDR3 length equals 14 residues. The germline CDR1 and CDR2 sequences are KGHDR and SFDVKD. The CDR3 bases are TGTGCCACCAGGGCAGGGCCCCAGAACACTGAAGCTTTCTTT. Protein product: CATRAGPQNTEAFF.

This rearrangement joins TRBV7-7 to TRBJ1-6; D is unclear. Trimming took 4 bases from V and 5 from J, leaving 15 bases between them. The CDR3 length is 16 residues. The germline gives CDR1 SSHAT, CDR2 FNYEAQ (reference sequence). The CDR3 loop is CASSSLPGFHNSPLHF. The CDR3 region has the DNA TGTGCCAGCAGCTCGTTACCCGGGTTTCATAATTCACCCCTCCACTTT. The variable domain in full, completed from reference TRBV7-7 and TRBJ1-6, reads GAGVSQSPRYKVTKRGQDVTLRCDPISSHATLYWYQQALGQGPEFLTYFNYEAQPDKSGLPSDRFSAERPEGSISTLTIQRTEQRDSAMYRCASSSLPGFHNSPLHFGNGTRLTVT.

The CDR3 DNA sequence: TGCGCCAGCAGCCAAGTCGGGGACTACAGGGACTCCTACAATGAGCAGTTCTTC. Its protein product is CASSQVGDYRDSYNEQFF. V usage is TRBV4-1 and J usage is TRBJ2-1; tentatively, D is TRBD2 (7 bases). The germline gives CDR1 MGHRA, CDR2 YSYEKL. Trimming cost V 1 base and J 0 bases, with 16 bases left between them. The CDR3 runs 18 residues.

The sample holds a few counts of this clone. The V call is TRBV5-1, the J call TRBJ1-6; tentative D call: TRBD1 (5 bases). V lost 1 base to trimming and J lost 7 bases, with 15 bases between them. Germline CDR1 and CDR2: SGHRS and YFSETQ. The CDR3 length is 16 residues. The CDR3: CASSLFGVEGNSPLHF. The DNA of the CDR3 is TGCGCCAGCAGCTTGTTCGGGGTGGAGGGGAATTCACCCCTCCACTTT.